This T cell receptor beta chain was identified in a study of blood T cell repertoires in COVID-19. Looking at the study overall: T cells, B-cell-depleted T cells, or PBMCs provided the cDNA or gDNA that served as material.

There are 16 residues in the CDR3. Germline CDR1 and CDR2: MRHNA and SNTAGT. The V gene end was trimmed by 4 bases and the J gene end by 0 bases; junction bases not matched to a gene: 6. Assay used: immunoSEQ multiplex PCR; TCRdb lists only in-frame clones, some missing. This table has about 260,000 clones, 86% appearing once. The receptor was derived from a man aged 35-49 years with active or convalescent COVID-19. Sequencing was carried out using peripheral blood. The chain is built from TRBV6-4 and TRBJ2-1; 7 nucleotides match TRBD2. CDR3 bases: TGTGCCAGCAGTGTGTTGGGCGGGAGCTCCTACAATGAGCAGTTCTTC. Its translation is CASSVLGGSSYNEQFF.